The T cell receptor (beta chain) under discussion was sequenced for a study of shared clonotypes between healthy human individuals. Here immunoSEQ multiplex PCR was the method, and the copy in TCRdb shows in-frame clones only, minus some. The sample includes 980,000 or so clones, more than 75% of them seen just once. Healthy adults negative for HIV, lacking recent acute infections or vaccinations, served as donors. The CDR3 loop spans 18 amino acids. CDR1 is MGHDK, CDR2 SYGVNS, per germline. V gave up 3 bases and J gave up 2 bases, with 20 bases separating them. Study results and limitations: Researchers found naive subsets generally carried larger estimated richness than memory subsets.

With respect to this clone: Its antigen is currently unknown.

The genes are TRBV25-1 and TRBJ1-5; D possibly corresponds to TRBD1 (5 bases). This clonotype originated in a man younger than 30 in good health. Sequenced input: memory CD4+ T cells sorted from blood. Specified subset: CD45RA-negative fraction. The CDR3 here is CASSDYVDGRGGNQPQHF. DNA of the CDR3: TGTGCCAGCAGTGATTACGTCGACGGGAGAGGGGGCAATCAGCCCCAGCATTTT. Drawing the rest from reference TRBV25-1 and TRBJ1-5, the complete variable domain is EADIYQTPRYLVIGTGKKITLECSQTMGHDKMYWYQQDPGMELHLIHYSYGVNSTEKGDLSSESTVSRIRTEHFPLTLESARPSHTSQYLCASSDYVDGRGGNQPQHFGDGTRLSIL.